The 30 T cell receptor beta chains reported below all come from one sample, sequenced in a study of human T cells and chemical hapten exposure. Regarding time point: pre-sensitization, week 0. The treatment here: therapeutic diphenylcyclopropenone sensitization with weekly scalp DPC. One entry per CDR3 protein, called by TCRdb with MiXCR from the RACE reads. The sample consists of 350,000 to 400,000 distinct CDR3 sequences, 5.1% of them appearing once. The specimen comprised whole blood, sampled in connection with sensitization to the hapten diphenylcyclopropenone (DPC). These receptors all stem from a woman aged 45-60 years with alopecia areata. Some clones in this sample may be carry-over from other donors' samples.

There are many counts of this clonotype. This chain links TRBV3-1 with TRBJ2-3; D gene uncertain. Germline loops: CDR1 LGHDT, CDR2 YNNKEL (reference sequence). CDR3 size: 15 residues. V lost 4 bases and J lost 3, with 14 bases in between. The CDR3 here is CASSPEVWGTDTQYF. CDR3 coding DNA: TGTGCCAGCAGCCCCGAGGTCTGGGGTACAGATACGCAGTATTTT.

There are a few counts of this clonotype. The chain links TRBV7-9 to TRBJ2-2; perhaps TRBD2 as D (5 bases). The V and J ends lost 5 bases and 3 bases respectively, with 13 bases between them. From germline, CDR1 is SEHNR and CDR2 FQNEAQ (reference sequence). This CDR3 region has 15 residues. CDR3 sequence: CASSPRLAHTGELFF. The DNA of the CDR3 is TGTGCCAGCAGCCCTCGATTAGCGCACACCGGGGAGCTGTTTTTT.

There are many counts of this clonotype. The rearrangement uses TRBV7-9 and TRBJ2-5; 7 nucleotides align to TRBD2. The germline V gene has CDR1 SEHNR and CDR2 FQNEAQ (reference sequence). The CDR3 spans 14 residues. V gave up 3 bases and J gave up 4 bases; unmatched junction bases: 5. The CDR3 nucleotides read TGTGCCAGCAGCTTTCCCGGGGGGAGAGAGACCCAGTACTTC. This gives the protein CASSFPGGRETQYF.

This clonotype was found a few times. The J gene is TRBJ1-5, the V gene TRBV13; D is possibly TRBD1 (5 bases). The V end was cut by 2 bases, the J end by 2 bases, with 10 bases between. Germline CDR1 is PRHDT and CDR2 is FYEKMQ (reference sequence). CDR3 length: 15 residues. CDR3 DNA sequence: TGTGCCAGCAGCTTATGGCAGGGAGGCAATCAGCCCCAGCATTTT. Translation gives CASSLWQGGNQPQHF.

The genes are TRBV6-6 and TRBJ1-6; 11 nucleotides line up with TRBD1. The CDR3 consists of 16 residues. Per the germline V gene, CDR1 is MNHNY and CDR2 is SVGAGI (reference sequence). Losses at the gene ends were 6 bases for V and 10 bases for J; bases not matched to a gene: 11. The CDR3 spells CASRSVGQGARSPLHF. CDR3 DNA sequence: TGTGCCAGCAGATCTGTAGGACAGGGGGCCAGATCACCCCTCCACTTT.

This chain connects TRBV6-2 or TRBV6-3 to TRBJ2-1, with 11 positions matching TRBD2. From germline, CDR1 is MNHEY and CDR2 SVGEGT. The CDR3 runs to 16 residues. Germline trimming cut 5 bases from V and 4 bases from J; bases unmatched to any gene: 7. DNA of the CDR3: TGTGCCAGCAGTGGTGCCGGGACTAGCGGATACAATGAGCAGTTCTTC. It translates to CASSGAGTSGYNEQFF.

This clonotype appeared a few times. The junction does not match germline at one end; this may be a read error. The chain combines TRBV9 with TRBJ1-3, with D unclear. This CDR3 has 9 residues. Germline V CDR1 and CDR2: SGDLS, YYNGEE. The CDR3 nucleotides read TGTGCCAGCAGCCCTGAGATGGGTTTT. Protein sequence: CASSPEMGF.

The chain couples TRBV20-1 to TRBJ2-7; D gene ambiguous. Germline assignment: CDR1 DFQATT and CDR2 SNEGSKA (reference sequence). The CDR3 has 13 amino acids. Trimming took 6 bases from V and 0 from J, leaving 12 bases between them. The chain's CDR3 is CSAPAAVSYEQYF. The CDR3 DNA reads TGCAGTGCCCCGGCGGCCGTCTCCTACGAGCAGTACTTC.

This clonotype was recorded at least ten times. V is TRBV10-3 and J is TRBJ1-2, with TRBD1 identical over 8 bases. Germline assignment: CDR1 ENHRY and CDR2 SYGVKD. V was clipped by 6 bases and J by 7 bases; unmatched bases: 7. The CDR3 sequence is 13 residues long. CDR3 loop: CAIRGQGDGGYTF. The CDR3 DNA reads TGTGCCATCAGAGGACAGGGTGATGGTGGCTACACCTTC.

The table lists this clonotype with many counts. CDR3 protein: CASSLPNLPDTQYF. The CDR3 bases are TGTGCCAGCAGCCTCCCCAACCTTCCAGATACGCAGTATTTT. The chain links TRBV12-3 or TRBV12-4 to TRBJ2-3; D ambiguous. V dropped 6 bases and J dropped 4 bases, with 14 bases sitting between them. This CDR3 region has 14 residues.

This clonotype was seen ten or more times. The V call is TRBV13, the J call TRBJ2-5; maybe TRBD1 (6 bases). CDR1 and CDR2 (germline): PRHDT, FYEKMQ (reference sequence). There are 15 residues in the CDR3. Trimming removed 1 base from V and 4 bases from J, with 13 bases in between. In DNA, the CDR3 is TGTGCCAGCAGCTTAGTAGGGGGAGTGAGAGAGACCCAGTACTTC. As protein: CASSLVGGVRETQYF.

This clonotype was counted a few times. CDR3 in amino acids: CATSRDWIKETQYF. CDR3 nucleotides: TGTGCCACCAGCAGAGATTGGATAAAAGAGACCCAGTACTTC. The J gene is TRBJ2-5, the V gene TRBV15, with unresolved D. Germline loops: CDR1 LNHNV, CDR2 YYDKDF (reference sequence). This CDR3 has 14 residues. Trimming removed 0 bases at V and 3 bases at J, with 8 bases between.

Note on this clonotype: Given a much more abundant clone one base away, this may be a read error. The V call is TRBV7-2, the J call TRBJ2-3; TRBD2 aligns across 9 bases. Unmatched junction bases numbered 10, after V lost 5 bases and J lost 4 bases. Germline CDR1 and CDR2: SGHTA and FQGNSA. The CDR3 runs 16 residues. CDR3 protein: CASSLTGGGASDTQYF. The CDR3 DNA follows: TGTGCCAGCAGCCTCACTGGCGGGGGGGCCTCAGATACGCAGTATTTT.

V is TRBV6-5 and J is TRBJ2-1, with TRBD2 matching 11 bases. This CDR3 contains 13 residues. Germline assignment: CDR1 MNHEY and CDR2 SVGAGI. With V trimmed by 7 bases and J by 13 bases, 9 bases remained unmatched. CDR3 sequence: CASTGLAGRIQFF. CDR3 bases: TGTGCCAGCACCGGACTAGCGGGTCGCATCCAGTTCTTC.

V is TRBV6-5 and J is TRBJ2-1; TRBD2 matches at 8 bases. CDR1 is MNHEY and CDR2 is SVGAGI in the germline V gene. Trimming at V came to 1 base and at J to 6 bases, leaving 17 bases not matched to a gene. The CDR3 covers 19 residues. The CDR3 protein is CASSYYPPVVAGQSNEQFF. The CDR3 nucleotides read TGTGCCAGCAGTTACTACCCTCCGGTGGTAGCGGGGCAATCCAATGAGCAGTTCTTC.

This clonotype appeared many times. The genes are TRBV28 and TRBJ2-7; TRBD2 aligns across 8 bases. The CDR3 spans 15 residues. The junction had 10 bases not matched to a gene; V was cut back by 4 bases and J by 5 bases. Germline CDR1 and CDR2: MDHEN and SYDVKM. In DNA form, the CDR3 reads TGTGCCAGCAGTTCGCCGGGACTAGTCAGGAACGAGCAGTACTTC. Amino acid sequence: CASSSPGLVRNEQYF.

This chain connects TRBV6-2 or TRBV6-3 to TRBJ2-7; D is ambiguous. The CDR3 runs to 11 residues. V lost 5 bases and J 2 bases, leaving 4 bases between the germline ends. The germline V gene has CDR1 MNHEY and CDR2 SVGEGT. CDR3 DNA sequence: TGTGCCAGCAGTGCTACCTACGAGCAGTACTTC. Translation gives CASSATYEQYF.

This clonotype was recorded at least ten times. The rearrangement joins TRBV18 to TRBJ1-3; D uncertain. The length of the CDR3 is 16 residues. V was clipped by 0 bases and J by 0 bases, with 9 bases between them. The germline gives CDR1 KGHSH, CDR2 LQKENI. The CDR3 region is CASSPPRQTSGNTIYF. Written as DNA, the CDR3 is TGTGCCAGCTCACCACCACGTCAGACCTCTGGAAACACCATATATTTT. Drawing the rest from reference TRBV18 and TRBJ1-3, the complete variable domain is NAGVMQNPRHLVRRRGQEARLRCSPMKGHSHVYWYRQLPEEGLKFMVYLQKENIIDESGMPKERFSAEFPKEGPSILRIQQVVRGDSAAYFCASSPPRQTSGNTIYFGEGSWLTVV.

This chain uses TRBV5-1 with TRBJ1-6; D gene unclear. The CDR3 covers 15 residues. Germline CDR1 reads SGHRS; CDR2 reads YFSETQ. Trimming pared 1 base from V and 8 bases from J, leaving 13 bases between. CDR3 sequence: CASSLIGNRDSPLHF. CDR3 nucleotides: TGCGCCAGCAGCTTGATCGGGAATCGCGATTCACCCCTCCACTTT.

In this sample, this clonotype turned up many times. This chain connects TRBV20-1 to TRBJ2-1; D is possibly TRBD2 (5 bases). Trimming took 0 bases from V and 8 from J, leaving 20 bases between them. In germline, CDR1 is DFQATT, CDR2 SNEGSKA (reference sequence). The CDR3 has 16 residues. CDR3 sequence: CSARERVEWYGDEQFF. The CDR3 DNA follows: TGCAGTGCTAGAGAGAGGGTAGAGTGGTACGGAGATGAGCAGTTCTTC.

The J gene is TRBJ1-1, the V gene TRBV6-1; a weak D match, TRBD1 (6 bases). This CDR3 spans 14 amino acids. Germline CDR1 and CDR2: MNHNS and SASEGT. Deletions cut 8 bases from V and 3 bases from J, with 16 bases between. The CDR3 here is CASHPGDRDTEAFF. CDR3 coding DNA: TGTGCCAGCCACCCAGGGGATAGGGACACTGAAGCTTTCTTT.

This clonotype was counted many times. The chain couples TRBV12-3 or TRBV12-4 to TRBJ2-7, with TRBD2 matching over 8 bases. After removal of 4 bases from V and 3 bases from J, the junction contained 8 bases not matched to a gene. This CDR3 is built from 15 residues. CDR3 coding DNA: TGTGCCAGCAGTTCCGAGGCGGGAGGATTCTACGAGCAGTACTTC. Protein product: CASSSEAGGFYEQYF.

This clonotype came up a few times. This chain joins TRBV28 and TRBJ1-5; D might be TRBD1 (5 bases). The ends were cut back, 6 bases at V and 2 bases at J, with 11 bases in the middle. The CDR3 is 14 residues long. CDR1 is MDHEN, CDR2 SYDVKM, per germline. The CDR3 DNA follows: TGTGCCAGCAGGTCAGGGAGACGCAATCAGCCCCAGCATTTT. Translation gives CASRSGRRNQPQHF.

The chain recombines TRBV28 with TRBJ1-2; no reliable D call. CDR1 MDHEN and CDR2 SYDVKM come from the germline V gene. Trimming removed 2 bases at V and 8 bases at J, with 9 bases between. The CDR3 has 12 residues. As DNA, the CDR3 is TGTGCCAGCAGTTTAGAGGGTCTAGGCTACACCTTC. Translating gives CASSLEGLGYTF.

This clonotype was observed at least ten times. CDR3 amino acids: CASSLNRGGQPQHF. The CDR3 DNA reads as TGTGCCAGCAGTCTTAATAGGGGAGGACAGCCCCAGCATTTT. The V gene is TRBV6-5, the J gene TRBJ1-5, with a weak D call TRBD1 (5 bases). The CDR3 is 14 residues long. The V end was cut by 5 bases, the J end by 7 bases, with 15 bases between. Germline CDR1 reads MNHEY; CDR2 reads SVGAGI.

V gene TRBV11-3 combines with J gene TRBJ2-1, with 16 nucleotides matching TRBD2. The junction had 6 bases not matched to a gene; V was cut back by 5 bases and J by 8 bases. The CDR3 is made up of 16 amino acids. The V gene's germline CDR1 is SGHNT and CDR2 YENEEA. CDR3 loop: CASSPTGTSGGDEQFF. In DNA, the CDR3 is TGTGCCAGCAGCCCTACCGGGACTAGCGGGGGGGATGAGCAGTTCTTC.

This chain joins TRBV2 and TRBJ2-6; 10 bases map to TRBD1. Germline CDR1 is SNHLY and CDR2 is FYNNEI. This CDR3 has 16 residues. J was trimmed by 0 bases and V by 10 bases; bases with no gene match: 6. CDR3 bases: TGTGCCACTCGGACAGGGGGGACCTCTGGGGCCAACGTCCTGACTTTC. Translating it yields CATRTGGTSGANVLTF.

This clonotype was detected only a few times. CDR3 sequence reads: CASSFPPLQRGNTDTQYF. The CDR3 region has the DNA TGCGCCAGCAGCTTCCCCCCGTTGCAGCGGGGTAACACAGATACGCAGTATTTT. The chain is built from TRBV5-1 and TRBJ2-3; 7 bases agree with TRBD2. The CDR3 loop spans 18 amino acids. V gave up 2 bases and J gave up 2 bases; unmatched junction bases: 14. The germline V gene has CDR1 SGHRS and CDR2 YFSETQ.

This clonotype was seen many times. This chain uses TRBV27 with TRBJ2-3; 10 nucleotides align to TRBD1. CDR1 is MNHEY, CDR2 SMNVEV, per germline (reference sequence). The CDR3 totals 15 residues. V was pared by 5 bases and J by 4 bases, with 6 bases of the junction left unmatched. The CDR3 DNA reads TGTGCCAGCAGTCCGGGACAGGGGATCTCAGATACGCAGTATTTT. It is translated as CASSPGQGISDTQYF.

This clonotype was picked up many times. This chain links TRBV5-1 with TRBJ2-5, with TRBD1 matching 8 bases. Germline V gives CDR1 SGHRS, CDR2 YFSETQ. V dropped 4 bases and J dropped 6; count of bases not matched to a gene: 17. CDR3 length: 17 residues. CDR3 bases: TGCGCCAGCAGCCCGAGGGTCTGGACAGGGAGGAACAAGACCCAGTACTTC. Its protein product is CASSPRVWTGRNKTQYF.